This passage covers 18 T cell receptor beta chains from one sample sequenced in a study of T cell repertoires in cytomegalovirus infection (dated by TCRdb to the late 2010s). For sequencing, an Illumina HiSeq 1500 was employed. TCRdb reanalyzed the raw reads on its own, using fastp at Q25 for trimming and MiXCR for clone calling, and kept in-frame beta chains. When rows share a CDR3 protein, they turn into one entry using the most common DNA and genes. The sample includes fewer than 300,000 distinct CDR3 sequences, with about 26% observed a single time. The top ten hold 14% of the sample. Input material: PBMCs. The receptors shown here come from a human donor in good health (CMV status not recorded). Some clones in this sample may be carry-over from other donors' samples.

This clonotype appeared a few times. The genes are TRBV5-4 and TRBJ2-5; D is perhaps TRBD1 or TRBD2 (6 bases each). This CDR3 contains 15 residues. Deletions cut 0 bases from V and 5 bases from J, with 14 bases between. Looked up from germline, CDR1 is SGHNT and CDR2 is YYREEE (reference sequence). The CDR3 bases are TGTGCCAGCAGCTTGGTACAGGGAGGAGGTGAGACCCAGTACTTC. Translated: CASSLVQGGGETQYF.

This clonotype occurred a few times. This chain joins TRBV7-9 and TRBJ1-1; maybe TRBD1 (6 bases). Germline lookup yields CDR1 SEHNR and CDR2 FQNEAQ (reference sequence). The ends were cut back, 0 bases at V and 0 bases at J, with 14 bases in the middle. The CDR3 runs 17 residues. CDR3 loop: CASSLALGHGMNTEAFF. For the CDR3, the DNA is TGTGCCAGCAGCTTAGCGTTGGGACACGGCATGAACACTGAAGCTTTCTTT.

The chain joins TRBV12-3 or TRBV12-4 to TRBJ2-1; D unclear. The CDR3 sequence is 14 residues long. Trimming left V 6 bases short and J 5 bases short, with 14 bases between. The CDR3 DNA sequence: TGTGCCAGCAGCCGACCCCCAGCGAACAATGAGCAGTTCTTC. It codes for CASSRPPANNEQFF.

This clonotype was seen only a few times. The chain combines TRBV3-1 with TRBJ1-1; D unclear. The V gene lost 3 bases and the J gene lost 7 bases, with 6 bases spanning the gap. The germline CDR1 and CDR2 sequences are LGHDT and YNNKEL (reference sequence). CDR3 length equals 11 residues. CDR3 DNA sequence: TGTGCCAGCAGCCAGGAATTTGAAGCTTTCTTT. Its translation: CASSQEFEAFF. Full variable domain (rest looked up from reference TRBV3-1 and TRBJ1-1): DTAVSQTPKYLVTQMGNDKSIKCEQNLGHDTMYWYKQDSKKFLKIMFSYNNKELIINETVPNRFSPKSPDKAHLNLHINSLELGDSAVYFCASSQEFEAFFGQGTRLTVV.

J is TRBJ2-1 and V is TRBV18; TRBD1 matches at 12 bases. CDR1 is KGHSH and CDR2 is LQKENI in the germline V gene. The CDR3 spans 15 residues. Trimming took 4 bases from V and 9 from J; bases not matched to a gene: 7. The CDR3 DNA sequence: TGTGCCAGCTCACAGATGGGACAGGGGGCTTCTGAGCAGTTCTTC. Translation: CASSQMGQGASEQFF.

This clonotype has at least ten counts. The chain employs TRBV6-1 and TRBJ2-5, with D perhaps TRBD1 (5 bases). Trimming shortened V by 5 bases and J by 3 bases, and 16 bases separated the two germline ends. CDR1 MNHNS and CDR2 SASEGT come from the germline V gene. The CDR3 is 15 amino acids. This chain's CDR3 is CASSPNPDSKETQYF. The CDR3 nucleotides read TGTGCCAGCAGTCCAAACCCCGACAGTAAAGAGACCCAGTACTTC.

The rearrangement joins TRBV20-1 to TRBJ2-2, with D tentatively TRBD1 or TRBD2 (5 bases each). With 0 bases removed from V and 4 bases from J, the gap between germline ends came to 15 bases. Germline-derived CDR1 and CDR2 are DFQATT and SNEGSKA (reference sequence). The CDR3 totals 16 residues. CDR3 protein: CSARDVGKRGTGELFF. The CDR3 nucleotides are TGCAGTGCTAGAGATGTCGGCAAGAGGGGCACCGGGGAGCTGTTTTTT.

The chain couples TRBV19 to TRBJ2-4, with TRBD1 identical over 9 bases. The germline V gene encodes CDR1 LNHDA and CDR2 SQIVND (reference sequence). V was clipped by 5 bases and J by 7 bases; unmatched bases: 9. The CDR3 extends over 15 amino acids. The CDR3 sequence is CASSRSGDRANIQYF. CDR3 nucleotides: TGTGCCAGTAGTCGCTCGGGGGACAGGGCCAACATTCAGTACTTC. The whole variable domain, remainder taken from reference TRBV19 and TRBJ2-4, is DGGITQSPKYLFRKEGQNVTLSCEQNLNHDAMYWYRQDPGQGLRLIYYSQIVNDFQKGDIAEGYSVSREKKESFPLTVTSAQKNPTAFYLCASSRSGDRANIQYFGAGTRLSVL.

There are many counts of this clonotype. V is TRBV28 and J is TRBJ2-7; the D gene is possibly TRBD1 (5 bases). The CDR3 totals 14 residues. V lost 7 bases, J lost 5 bases, and 18 bases lay in between. Germline V CDR1 and CDR2: MDHEN, SYDVKM. The CDR3 sequence: CASTFSGFKNEQYF. Here the CDR3 DNA reads TGTGCCAGCACCTTCTCAGGGTTTAAAAACGAGCAGTACTTC.

The chain joins TRBV5-6 to TRBJ1-4, with 7 positions matching TRBD1. The germline CDR1 and CDR2 sequences are SGHDT and YYEEEE. V lost 0 bases to trimming and J lost 0 bases; unmatched junction nucleotides: 11. There are 19 residues in the CDR3. DNA for the CDR3: TGTGCCAGCAGCTTGGGACCTTGGGACAGCTATGCAACTAATGAAAAACTGTTTTTT. The encoded protein is CASSLGPWDSYATNEKLFF.

This clonotype has ten or more counts. The J gene is TRBJ2-7, the V gene TRBV7-2; the match to TRBD2 covers 9 bases. This CDR3 spans 14 amino acids. Germline-derived CDR1 and CDR2 are SGHTA and FQGNSA. V was pared by 3 bases and J by 3 bases, with 3 bases of the junction left unmatched. CDR3 DNA: TGTGCCAGCAGCTTTGAAGCGGGAGGCTACGAGCAGTACTTC. As protein: CASSFEAGGYEQYF.

This clonotype was seen at least ten times. V gene TRBV7-2 combines with J gene TRBJ1-6; D remains ambiguous. In germline, CDR1 is SGHTA, CDR2 FQGNSA. The germline V and J ends were trimmed by 5 bases and 9 bases, with 8 bases remaining between them. The CDR3 contains 12 residues. The CDR3 sequence is CASSRPGSPLHF. Here the CDR3 DNA reads TGTGCCAGCAGCCGTCCGGGTTCACCCCTCCACTTT. Filled out from reference TRBV7-2 and TRBJ1-6, the complete variable domain reads GAGVSQSPSNKVTEKGKDVELRCDPISGHTALYWYRQSLGQGLEFLIYFQGNSAPDKSGLPSDRFSAERTGGSVSTLTIQRTQQEDSAVYLCASSRPGSPLHFGNGTRLTVT.

The chain has TRBV28 and TRBJ1-1, with D unresolved. Germline assignment: CDR1 MDHEN and CDR2 SYDVKM. The CDR3 contains 12 residues. V shed 7 bases and J shed 2 bases, with 8 bases lying between them. The CDR3 sequence: CASNLGNTEAFF. The CDR3 DNA follows: TGTGCCAGCAACCTGGGCAACACTGAAGCTTTCTTT.

A single count supports this clonotype. The rearrangement links TRBV6-5 to TRBJ1-1, with a weak D call TRBD1 (5 bases). The CDR3 totals 12 residues. Trimming took off 11 bases at V and 4 bases at J, with 14 bases between the two ends. Germline V CDR1 and CDR2: MNHEY, SVGAGI. CDR3 in amino acids: CAVLQGGTEAFF. CDR3 sequence (DNA): TGTGCCGTCCTCCAGGGAGGCACTGAAGCTTTCTTT.

A note on this clonotype: A much larger clone differs by one base, so this may be a read error. The chain has TRBV29-1 and TRBJ2-1, with 9 bases identical to TRBD1. The germline gives CDR1 SQVTM, CDR2 ANQGSEA. CDR3 length equals 13 residues. DNA for the CDR3: TGCAGCGTTGGAAAAACAGGGGGCAATGAGCAGCTCTTC. Protein sequence: CSVGKTGGNEQLF.

This clonotype was observed many times. This CDR3 is CASSSLLRGDQPQHF. The CDR3 region has the DNA TGTGCCAGCAGCTCCTTGTTGAGGGGGGATCAGCCCCAGCATTTT. This chain links TRBV7-2 with TRBJ1-5, with D tentatively TRBD1 (6 bases). CDR1 SGHTA and CDR2 FQGNSA come from the germline V gene. V was trimmed by 4 bases and J by 5 bases, leaving 15 bases between them. This CDR3 region has 15 residues. The full variable domain, completed using reference TRBV7-2 and TRBJ1-5, is GAGVSQSPSNKVTEKGKDVELRCDPISGHTALYWYRQSLGQGLEFLIYFQGNSAPDKSGLPSDRFSAERTGGSVSTLTIQRTQQEDSAVYLCASSSLLRGDQPQHFGDGTRLSIL.

CDR3 nucleotide sequence: TGTGCCAGCAGATCGGACAGGGACAATGAGCAGTTCTTC. It translates to CASRSDRDNEQFF. The chain carries TRBV5-5 and TRBJ2-1; 8 nucleotides align to TRBD1. The V and J ends lost 5 bases and 5 bases, in that order; junction bases with no gene match: 3. CDR3 size: 13 residues. Germline V gives CDR1 SGHKS, CDR2 YYEKEE (reference sequence).

This sequence joins TRBV29-1 and TRBJ2-7; possibly TRBD1 for D (5 bases). Germline-derived CDR1 and CDR2 are SQVTM and ANQGSEA. The CDR3 covers 12 residues. Trimming stripped 5 bases from V and 3 bases from J, with 11 bases between. The CDR3 bases are TGCAGCGTTCGCACAGGAGTCTACGAGCAGTACTTC. The encoded protein is CSVRTGVYEQYF.